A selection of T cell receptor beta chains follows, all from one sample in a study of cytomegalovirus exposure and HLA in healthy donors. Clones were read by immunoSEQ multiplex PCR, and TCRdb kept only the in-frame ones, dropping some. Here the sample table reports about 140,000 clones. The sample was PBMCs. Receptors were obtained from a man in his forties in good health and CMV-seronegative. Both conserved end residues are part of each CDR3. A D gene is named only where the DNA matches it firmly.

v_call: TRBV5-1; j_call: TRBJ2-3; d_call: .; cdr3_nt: TGCGCCAGCAGCTTGGAGCTAGAAACAGATACGCAGTATTTT; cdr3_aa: CASSLELETDTQYF
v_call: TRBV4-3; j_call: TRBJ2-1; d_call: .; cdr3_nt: TGCGCCAGCAGCCCGAACGGAGGGGGCGCCTACAATGAGCAGTTCTTC; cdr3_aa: CASSPNGGGAYNEQFF
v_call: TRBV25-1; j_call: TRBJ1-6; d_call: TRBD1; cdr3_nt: TGTGCCAGCAGTCGGACAGGGCCTAGGTCGGCCCTCCACTTT; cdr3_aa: CASSRTGPRSALHF
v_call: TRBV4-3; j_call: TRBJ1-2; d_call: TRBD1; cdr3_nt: TGCGCCAGCAGCCAAGGACAGGGGCCTGGAACTTCAAAGAGGGACTATGGCTACACCTTC; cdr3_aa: CASSQGQGPGTSKRDYGYTF
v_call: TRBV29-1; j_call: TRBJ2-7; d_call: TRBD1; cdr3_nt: TGCAGCCGGGAGAAGGACAGGGAACTCTGCGAGCAGTACTTC; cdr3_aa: CSREKDRELCEQYF
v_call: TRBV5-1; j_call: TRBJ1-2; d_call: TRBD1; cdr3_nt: TGCGCCAGCAGCCGACAGGGAGAGAATGGCTACACCTTC; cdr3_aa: CASSRQGENGYTF
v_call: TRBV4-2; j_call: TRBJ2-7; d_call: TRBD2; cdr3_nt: TGTGCCAGCAGCCAAGATCTAGCGGGGAGCGAGCAGTACTTC; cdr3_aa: CASSQDLAGSEQYF
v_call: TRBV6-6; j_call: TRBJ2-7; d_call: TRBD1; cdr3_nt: TGTGCCAGCGATAAGGGACAGGGGACCTACGAGCAGTACTTC; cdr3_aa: CASDKGQGTYEQYF
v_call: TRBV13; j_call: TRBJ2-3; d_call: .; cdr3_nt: TGTGCCAGCAGCCTTAGACAGGCAAGCACAGATACGCAGTATTTT; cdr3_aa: CASSLRQASTDTQYF
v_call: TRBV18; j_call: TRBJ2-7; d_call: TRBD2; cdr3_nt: TGTGCCAGCTCACCGTTTAGCGGGGGGCCTTACTACGAGCAGTACTTC; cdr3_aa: CASSPFSGGPYYEQYF
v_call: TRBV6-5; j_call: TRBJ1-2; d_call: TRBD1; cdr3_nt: TGTGCCATCTCAGGGGGTCGTGGCTACACCTTC; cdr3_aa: CAISGGRGYTF
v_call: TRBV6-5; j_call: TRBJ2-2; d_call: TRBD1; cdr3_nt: TGTGCCAGCAGTCGGACAGGGGGCACCGGGGAGCTGTTTTTT; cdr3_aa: CASSRTGGTGELFF
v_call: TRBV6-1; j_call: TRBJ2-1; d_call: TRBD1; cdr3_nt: TGTGCCAGCACTAGGACAGGGGGCGGCTATGAGCAGTTCTTC; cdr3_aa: CASTRTGGGYEQFF